This T cell receptor (beta chain) was sequenced during a study of OX40 agonist ivuxolimab in advanced cancers. General study findings and limits: The study found among the lowest clonal expansion in partial responders at 0.1-3.0 mg/kg. Mean expanded clone counts were higher in CD8+ than CD4+ T cells. Not determined was the antigen specificity of the expanded peripheral T cells.

This clone was recorded once. Its antigen is currently unknown. This CDR3 is 14 amino acids long. CDR1 MDHEN and CDR2 SYDVKM come from the germline V gene. V dropped 5 bases and J dropped 7; count of bases not matched to a gene: 11. The method was immunoSEQ multiplex PCR; TCRdb's version includes in-frame clones alone and lacks a portion of them. The sample includes 65,000 to 80,000 clones, around 93% of them seen just once. The gene calls are TRBV28 and TRBJ2-7, with TRBD2 matching 7 bases. This TCR was recovered from an adult with an advanced solid tumor such as melanoma, head and neck, liver or kidney cancer. The source was CD4+ or CD8+ T cells sorted from blood, collected in a trial of the OX40 agonist ivuxolimab. The DNA for the CDR3 is TGTGCCAGCAGTCCCCGGCTAGCGGATCGGGAGCAGTACTTC. This encodes CASSPRLADREQYF.